The clone carrying this T cell receptor (beta chain) was detected only a few times. Per the original data handling: Nucleated cell number was recorded as an estimate derived from reference gene primer amplification. This table comes from immunoSEQ multiplex PCR, and its TCRdb copy is limited to in-frame clones, with some not included. V and J calls and clone size come straight from that table; D and trimming were deduced from the DNA. In the table there are 190,000 or so clones, about 85% of which are singletons. The entry originates in a study of blood T cell repertoires in COVID-19. V lost 6 bases and J lost 7, with 21 bases in between. The CDR3 loop spans 15 amino acids. Germline assignment: CDR1 MNHEY and CDR2 SVGAGI. The cohort comprised adults aged roughly 18 to 100 years residing in approximately 25 US areas. Allocation to cohorts depended on clinical history reported by the participants.

What was sequenced was PBMCs or T cells enriched from blood (not recorded which). The TCR sequence derives from a man aged 35 to 55 who had recovered from COVID-19. V is TRBV6-5 and J is TRBJ1-2, with a weak D call TRBD1 (5 bases). The CDR3, as DNA: TGTGCCAGCAGCGACCGGGACTCTTACCCCCTTGGCTACACCTTC. Translation gives CASSDRDSYPLGYTF.